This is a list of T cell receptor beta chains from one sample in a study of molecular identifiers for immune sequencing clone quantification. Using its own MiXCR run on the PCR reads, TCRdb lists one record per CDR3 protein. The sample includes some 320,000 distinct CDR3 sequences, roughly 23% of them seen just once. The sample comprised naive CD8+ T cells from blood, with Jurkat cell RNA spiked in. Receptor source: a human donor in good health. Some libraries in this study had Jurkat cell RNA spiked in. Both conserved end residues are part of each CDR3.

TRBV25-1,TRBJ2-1,CASSGEGSYNEQFF
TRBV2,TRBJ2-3,CASSGALWADRSTDTQYF
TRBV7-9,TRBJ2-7,CASSPPIDEQYF
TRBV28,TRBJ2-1,CASSSIETSYNEQFF
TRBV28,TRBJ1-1,CASSLYQGNTEAFF
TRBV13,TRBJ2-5,CASSSIGDREGTQYF
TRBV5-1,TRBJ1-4,CASSLEENNGKLFF
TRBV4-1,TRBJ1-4,CASSHFYRQGDEKLFF
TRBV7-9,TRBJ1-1,CASSLDPWKAFF
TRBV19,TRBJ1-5,CASSIFGMGNQPQHF
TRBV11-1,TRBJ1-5,CASRSPDNYSNQPQHF
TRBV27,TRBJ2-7,CASSVTGGNEQYF
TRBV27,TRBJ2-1,CASSWPLAGGPGEQFF
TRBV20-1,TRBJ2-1,CSASPRSGVSYNEQFF